This T cell receptor (beta chain) was sequenced for a study of cytomegalovirus exposure and HLA in healthy donors. Nominally healthy donors provided the samples, though records likely missed some immune exposures. Use of 60 Vbeta and 13 Jbeta primers characterized the PCR. The protocol was immunoSEQ multiplex PCR, while the TCRdb copy is restricted to in-frame clones and leaves out a portion. This table holds roughly 120,000 clones, about 77% found once. The CDR3 runs 13 residues. The trim removed 5 bases at V and 4 bases at J, leaving 4 bases unmatched. The germline gives CDR1 MRHNA, CDR2 SNTAGT. Study-level results: Excluded: some indistinguishable V segments such as TRBV6-2 and TRBV6-3.

With respect to this clone: No antigen is known for it.

Specimen: PBMCs. This chain uses TRBV6-4 with TRBJ1-1; 7 bases are a match to TRBD1. The receptor's source is a woman aged 25 to 39 in good health and CMV-seropositive. The CDR3 bases are TGTGCCAGCAGTCGTACAGGGGCCACTGAAGCTTTCTTT. It specifies CASSRTGATEAFF.